The T cell receptor beta chain described here comes from a study of cytomegalovirus exposure and HLA in healthy donors. Overall study context: Ancestry clustering placed around four fifths of over 300 genotyped donors in the Caucasian-associated cluster.

This cohort consisted of healthy bone marrow donors. Though probably carrying unrecorded immune exposures, donors were nominally healthy at sampling. This CDR3 contains 13 residues. CDR1 KGHSH and CDR2 LQKENI come from the germline V gene. The V gene lost 6 bases and the J gene lost 5 bases, with 13 bases spanning the gap. Study results and limitations: Likely technical artifact: a cluster of highly shared sequence variants.

On this clone itself: Its antigen is not identified.

The primer mix had 60 Vbeta and 13 Jbeta primers. TCRdb keeps only in-frame clones here, not all; method: immunoSEQ multiplex PCR. The data hold under 120,000 clones, with 79% observed a single time. The TCR was taken from a woman aged 35 to 49 in good health and CMV-seronegative. The genes are TRBV18 and TRBJ1-1; D might be TRBD1 (6 bases). The sample taken for sequencing was PBMCs. The CDR3 loop reads CASSSQRGTEAFF. As DNA, the CDR3 is TGTGCCAGCTCCTCCCAAAGGGGGACTGAAGCTTTCTTT.